This T cell receptor beta chain came from a study of blood T cell repertoires in COVID-19. Study at large: Donors in the United States, Italy and Spain gave samples during acute or convalescent COVID-19. The analysed material was cDNA or gDNA that came from T cells, B-cell-depleted T cells, or PBMCs.

In the original workflow: By means of reference gene primer amplification, nucleated cell counts were estimated. Sequencing used immunoSEQ multiplex PCR; TCRdb keeps in-frame clones, though not all of them. V and J calls and clone size come straight from that table; D and trimming were deduced from the DNA. The data contain 55,000 to 75,000 clones, roughly four fifths of them seen just once; the ten biggest clones take up roughly 27%. This clone has only one observation. CDR3 length: 13 residues. Trimming removed 6 bases at V and 7 bases at J, with 13 bases between. In germline, CDR1 is MNHNS, CDR2 SASEGT.

The V and J genes are TRBV6-1 and TRBJ2-1; weak D call: TRBD1 (5 bases). The TCR comes from a man between 65 and 79 years old with acute or convalescent COVID-19. The specimen sequenced was peripheral blood. The DNA of the CDR3 is TGTGCCAGCAGCCCCAGGGATAGGAATGAGCAGTTCTTC. Residues: CASSPRDRNEQFF.